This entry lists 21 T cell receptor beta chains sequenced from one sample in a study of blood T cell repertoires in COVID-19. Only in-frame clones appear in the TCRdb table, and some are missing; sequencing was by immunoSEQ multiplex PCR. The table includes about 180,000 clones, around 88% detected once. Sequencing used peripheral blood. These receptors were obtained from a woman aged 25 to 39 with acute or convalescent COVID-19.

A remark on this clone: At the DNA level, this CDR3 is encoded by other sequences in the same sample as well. This CDR3 is CASSLGGVYEQYF. The CDR3 nucleotides read TGCGCCAGCAGCTTGGGCGGCGTATACGAGCAGTACTTC. V and J are TRBV5-1 and TRBJ2-7; D is unclear. This CDR3 is built from 13 residues. Germline assignment: CDR1 SGHRS and CDR2 YFSETQ. V gave up 0 bases and J gave up 4 bases, with 8 bases separating them.

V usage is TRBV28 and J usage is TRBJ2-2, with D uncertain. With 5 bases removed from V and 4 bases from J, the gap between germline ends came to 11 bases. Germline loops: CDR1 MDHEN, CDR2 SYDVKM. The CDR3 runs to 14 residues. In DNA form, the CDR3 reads TGTGCCAGCAGTATGAGTGAGGCCACCGGGGAGCTGTTTTTT. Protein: CASSMSEATGELFF.

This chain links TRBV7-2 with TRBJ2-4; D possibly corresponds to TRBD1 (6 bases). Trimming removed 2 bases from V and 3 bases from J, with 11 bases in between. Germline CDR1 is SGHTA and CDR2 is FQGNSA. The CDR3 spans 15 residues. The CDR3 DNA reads TGTGCCAGCAGCTTACAACAGGGATTCAAAAACATTCAGTACTTC. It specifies CASSLQQGFKNIQYF.

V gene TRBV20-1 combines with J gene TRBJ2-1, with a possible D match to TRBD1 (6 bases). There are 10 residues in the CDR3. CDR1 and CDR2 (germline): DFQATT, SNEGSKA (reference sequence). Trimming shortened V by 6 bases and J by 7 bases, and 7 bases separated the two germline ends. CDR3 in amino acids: CSAQGNEQFF. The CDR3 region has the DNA TGCAGTGCGCAGGGGAATGAGCAGTTCTTC.

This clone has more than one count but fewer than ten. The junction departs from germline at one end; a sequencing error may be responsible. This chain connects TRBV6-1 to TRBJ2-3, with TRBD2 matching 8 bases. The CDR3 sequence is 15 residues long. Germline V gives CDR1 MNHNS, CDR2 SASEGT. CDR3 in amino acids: CASSEGLALMDTQYF. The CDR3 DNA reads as TGTGCCAGCAGCGAAGGACTAGCTCTGATGGATACGCAGTATTTT.

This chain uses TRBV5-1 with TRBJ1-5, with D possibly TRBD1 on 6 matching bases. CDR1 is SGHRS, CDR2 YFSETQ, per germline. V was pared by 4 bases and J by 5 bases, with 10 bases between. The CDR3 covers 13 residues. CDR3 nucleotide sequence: TGCGCCAGCAGCCCACAGGGTCATCAGCCCCAGCATTTT. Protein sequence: CASSPQGHQPQHF.

The CDR3 DNA reads as TGTGCCCCCCGTGGCTACACCTTC. It specifies CAPRGYTF. The chain recombines TRBV30 with TRBJ1-2; no clear D gene. The germline V gene has CDR1 GTSNPN and CDR2 SVGIG (reference sequence). Between the trimmed V and J ends, which lost 8 bases and 7 bases, there was a span of 5 bases. CDR3 length: 8 amino acids. Complete variable domain (other parts from reference TRBV30 and TRBJ1-2): SQTIHQWPATLVQPVGSPLSLECTVEGTSNPNLYWYRQAAGRGLQLLFYSVGIGQISSEVPQNLSASRPQDRQFILSSKKLLLSDSGFYLCAPRGYTFGSGTRLTVV.

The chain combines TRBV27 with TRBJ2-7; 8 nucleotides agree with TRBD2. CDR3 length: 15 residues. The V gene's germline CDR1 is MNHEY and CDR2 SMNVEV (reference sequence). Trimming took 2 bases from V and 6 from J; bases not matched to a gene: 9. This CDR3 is CASSLTSGRASEQYF. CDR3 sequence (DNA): TGTGCCAGCAGTTTAACAAGCGGGAGAGCCTCCGAGCAGTACTTC.

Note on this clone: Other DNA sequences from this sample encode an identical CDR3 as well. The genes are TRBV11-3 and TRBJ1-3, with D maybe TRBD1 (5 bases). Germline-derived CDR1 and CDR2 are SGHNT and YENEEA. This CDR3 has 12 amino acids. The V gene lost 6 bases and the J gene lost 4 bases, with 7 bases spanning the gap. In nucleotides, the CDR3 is TGTGCCAGCAGTTCAGGGGGAAACACCATATATTTT. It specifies CASSSGGNTIYF.

CDR3: CASSLDSGTSHNEQFF. CDR3 nucleotide sequence: TGTGCCAGCAGCTTAGATTCTGGGACTAGCCACAATGAGCAGTTCTTC. The rearrangement links TRBV11-2 to TRBJ2-1; 9 bases are a match to TRBD2. The CDR3 has 16 amino acids. The germline V gene encodes CDR1 SGHAT and CDR2 FQNNGV. With 0 bases clipped from V and 5 bases from J, the junction kept 5 bases outside the gene matches. The variable domain in full, with the rest retrieved from reference TRBV11-2 and TRBJ2-1, is EAGVAQSPRYKIIEKRQSVAFWCNPISGHATLYWYQQILGQGPKLLIQFQNNGVVDDSQLPKDRFSAERLKGVDSTLKIQPAKLEDSAVYLCASSLDSGTSHNEQFFGPGTRLTVL.

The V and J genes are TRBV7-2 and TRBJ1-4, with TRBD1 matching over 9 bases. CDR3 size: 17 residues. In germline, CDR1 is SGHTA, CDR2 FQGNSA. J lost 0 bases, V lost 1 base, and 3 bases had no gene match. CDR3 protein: CASSLVDRGTTNEKLFF. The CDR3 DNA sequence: TGTGCCAGCAGCTTAGTGGACAGGGGAACAACTAATGAAAAACTGTTTTTT.

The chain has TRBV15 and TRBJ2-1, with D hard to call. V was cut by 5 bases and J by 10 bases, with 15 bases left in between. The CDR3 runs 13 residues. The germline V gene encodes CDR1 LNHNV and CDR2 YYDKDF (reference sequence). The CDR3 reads CATSQRQPREQFF. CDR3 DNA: TGTGCCACCAGCCAGAGGCAGCCTCGAGAGCAGTTCTTC.

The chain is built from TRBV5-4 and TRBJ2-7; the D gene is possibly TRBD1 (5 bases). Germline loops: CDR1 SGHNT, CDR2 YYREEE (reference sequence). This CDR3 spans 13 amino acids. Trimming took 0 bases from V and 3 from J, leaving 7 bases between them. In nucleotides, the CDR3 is TGTGCCAGCAGCTTGGGACAGTTCTACGAGCAGTACTTC. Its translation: CASSLGQFYEQYF.

CDR3 sequence (DNA): TGTGCCAGCAGTGGCCGGGTCCTCAACACTGAAGCTTTCTTT. Encoded protein: CASSGRVLNTEAFF. The chain couples TRBV25-1 to TRBJ1-1, with D unclear. The V gene's germline CDR1 is MGHDK and CDR2 SYGVNS. The CDR3 runs 14 residues. V was pared by 4 bases and J by 2 bases, with 11 bases between. Full variable domain (remainder filled in from reference TRBV25-1 and TRBJ1-1): EADIYQTPRYLVIGTGKKITLECSQTMGHDKMYWYQQDPGMELHLIHYSYGVNSTEKGDLSSESTVSRIRTEHFPLTLESARPSHTSQYLCASSGRVLNTEAFFGQGTRLTVV.

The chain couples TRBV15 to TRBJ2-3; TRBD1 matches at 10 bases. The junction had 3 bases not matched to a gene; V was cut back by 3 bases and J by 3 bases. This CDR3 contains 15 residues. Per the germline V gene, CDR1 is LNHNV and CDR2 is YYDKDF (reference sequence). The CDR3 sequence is CATSSRDRGTDTQYF. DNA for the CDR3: TGTGCCACCAGCAGCCGGGACAGGGGAACAGATACGCAGTATTTT.

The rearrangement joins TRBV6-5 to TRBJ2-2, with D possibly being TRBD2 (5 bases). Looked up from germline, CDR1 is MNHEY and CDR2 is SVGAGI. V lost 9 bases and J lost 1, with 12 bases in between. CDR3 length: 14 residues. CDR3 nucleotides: TGTGCCAGTATTAACCGGGGGAACACCGGGGAGCTGTTTTTT. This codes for CASINRGNTGELFF.

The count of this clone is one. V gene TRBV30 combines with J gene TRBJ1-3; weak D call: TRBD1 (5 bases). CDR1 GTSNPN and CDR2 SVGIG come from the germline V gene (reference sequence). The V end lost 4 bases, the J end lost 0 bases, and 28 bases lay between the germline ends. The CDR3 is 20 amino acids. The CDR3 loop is CAWNGPTEGRSGSSGNTIYF. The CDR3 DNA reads TGTGCCTGGAATGGCCCCACGGAGGGGAGGTCCGGGAGCTCTGGAAACACCATATATTTT.

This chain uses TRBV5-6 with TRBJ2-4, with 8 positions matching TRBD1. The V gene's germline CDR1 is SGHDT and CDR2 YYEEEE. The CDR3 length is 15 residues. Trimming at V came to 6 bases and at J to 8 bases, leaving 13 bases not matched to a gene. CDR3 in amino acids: CASNLMTGATDIQYF. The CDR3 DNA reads TGTGCCAGCAACCTAATGACAGGGGCGACGGACATTCAGTACTTC.

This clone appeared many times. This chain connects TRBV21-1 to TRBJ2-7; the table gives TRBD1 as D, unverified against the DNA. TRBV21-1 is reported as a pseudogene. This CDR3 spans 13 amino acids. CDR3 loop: CATDGGTGPEQYF. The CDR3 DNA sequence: TGTGCCACCGATGGGGGGACAGGGCCCGAGCAGTACTTC.

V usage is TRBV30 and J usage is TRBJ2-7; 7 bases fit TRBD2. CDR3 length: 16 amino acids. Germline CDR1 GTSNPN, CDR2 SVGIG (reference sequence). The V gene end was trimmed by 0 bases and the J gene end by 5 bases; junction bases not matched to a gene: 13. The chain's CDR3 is CAWSVGSGIFSNEQYF. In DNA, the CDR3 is TGTGCCTGGAGTGTAGGGAGCGGGATTTTTTCCAACGAGCAGTACTTC.

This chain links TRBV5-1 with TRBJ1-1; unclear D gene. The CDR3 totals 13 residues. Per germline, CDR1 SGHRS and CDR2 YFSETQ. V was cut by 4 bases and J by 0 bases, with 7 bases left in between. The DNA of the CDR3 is TGCGCCAGCAGCGTTCAAATGAACACTGAAGCTTTCTTT. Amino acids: CASSVQMNTEAFF.